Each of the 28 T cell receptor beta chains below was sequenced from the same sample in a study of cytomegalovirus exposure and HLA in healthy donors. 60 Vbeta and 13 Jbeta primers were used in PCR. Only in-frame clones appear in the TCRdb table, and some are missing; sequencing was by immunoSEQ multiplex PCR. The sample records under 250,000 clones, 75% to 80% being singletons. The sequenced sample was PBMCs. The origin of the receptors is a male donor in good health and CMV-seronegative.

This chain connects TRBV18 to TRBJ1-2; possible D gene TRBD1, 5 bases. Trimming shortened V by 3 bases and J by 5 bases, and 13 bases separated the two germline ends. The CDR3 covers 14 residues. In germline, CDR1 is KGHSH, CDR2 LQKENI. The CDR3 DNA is TGTGCCAGCTCACCTAATGCAGGGATATATGGCTACACCTTC. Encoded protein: CASSPNAGIYGYTF.

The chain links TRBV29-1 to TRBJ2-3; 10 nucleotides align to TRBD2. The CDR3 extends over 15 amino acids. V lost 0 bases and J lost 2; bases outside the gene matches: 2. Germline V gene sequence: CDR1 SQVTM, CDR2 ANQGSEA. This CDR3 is CSVEDSGRNTDTQYF. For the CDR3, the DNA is TGCAGCGTTGAAGATAGCGGGAGGAACACAGATACGCAGTATTTT.

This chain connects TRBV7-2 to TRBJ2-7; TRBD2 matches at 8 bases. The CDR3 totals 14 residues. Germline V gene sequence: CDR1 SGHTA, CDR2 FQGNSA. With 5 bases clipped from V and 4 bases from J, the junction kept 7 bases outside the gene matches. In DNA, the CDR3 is TGTGCCAGCAGCGTACTAGCGGCCGGGTACGAGCAGTACTTC. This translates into CASSVLAAGYEQYF. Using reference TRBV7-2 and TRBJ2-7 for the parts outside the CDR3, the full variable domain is GAGVSQSPSNKVTEKGKDVELRCDPISGHTALYWYRQSLGQGLEFLIYFQGNSAPDKSGLPSDRFSAERTGGSVSTLTIQRTQQEDSAVYLCASSVLAAGYEQYFGPGTRLTVT.

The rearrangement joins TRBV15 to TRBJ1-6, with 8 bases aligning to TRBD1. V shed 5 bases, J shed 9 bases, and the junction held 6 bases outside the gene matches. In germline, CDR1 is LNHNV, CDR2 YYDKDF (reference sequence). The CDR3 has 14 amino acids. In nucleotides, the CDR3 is TGTGCCACCAGCGCGACAGGGGTGGGTTCACCCCTCCACTTT. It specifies CATSATGVGSPLHF.

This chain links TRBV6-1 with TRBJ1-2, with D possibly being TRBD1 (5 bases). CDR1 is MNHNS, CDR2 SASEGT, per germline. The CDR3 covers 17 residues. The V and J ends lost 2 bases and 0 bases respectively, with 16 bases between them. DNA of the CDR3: TGTGCCAGCAGTGAATGGGGTGGGGCCCAGGCTAACTATGGCTACACCTTC. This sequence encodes CASSEWGGAQANYGYTF.

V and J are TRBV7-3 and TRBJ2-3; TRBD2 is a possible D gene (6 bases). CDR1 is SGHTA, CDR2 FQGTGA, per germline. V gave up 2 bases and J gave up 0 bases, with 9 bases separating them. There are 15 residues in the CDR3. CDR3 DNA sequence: TGTGCCAGCAGCTTATTTAGCGGTAGCACAGATACGCAGTATTTT. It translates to CASSLFSGSTDTQYF.

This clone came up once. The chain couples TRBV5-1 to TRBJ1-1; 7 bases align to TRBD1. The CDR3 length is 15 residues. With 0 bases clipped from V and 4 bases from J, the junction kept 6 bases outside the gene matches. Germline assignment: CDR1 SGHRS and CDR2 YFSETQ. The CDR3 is CASSLGQGPSTEAFF. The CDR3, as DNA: TGCGCCAGCAGCTTGGGACAGGGCCCCTCCACTGAAGCTTTCTTT.

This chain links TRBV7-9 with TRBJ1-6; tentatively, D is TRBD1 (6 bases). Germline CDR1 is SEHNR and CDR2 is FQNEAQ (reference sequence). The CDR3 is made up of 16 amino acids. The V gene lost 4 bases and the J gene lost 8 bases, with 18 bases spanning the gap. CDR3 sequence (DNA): TGTGCCAGCAGCTCCGGTTTGGGGGCTGAGGATTCACCCCTCCACTTT. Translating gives CASSSGLGAEDSPLHF.

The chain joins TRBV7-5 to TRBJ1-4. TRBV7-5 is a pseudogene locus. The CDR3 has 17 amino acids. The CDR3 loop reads CVRSLAAGYWVCEKLFF. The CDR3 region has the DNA TGTGTCAGAAGCTTAGCGGCGGGTTACTGGGTATGCGAAAAACTGTTTTTT.

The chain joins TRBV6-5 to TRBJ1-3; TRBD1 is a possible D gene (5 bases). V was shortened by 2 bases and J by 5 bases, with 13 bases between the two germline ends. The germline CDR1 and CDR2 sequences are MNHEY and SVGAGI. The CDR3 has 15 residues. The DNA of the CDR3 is TGTGCCAGCAGTTACGGGGCAGGGATAAGAAACACCATATATTTT. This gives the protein CASSYGAGIRNTIYF.

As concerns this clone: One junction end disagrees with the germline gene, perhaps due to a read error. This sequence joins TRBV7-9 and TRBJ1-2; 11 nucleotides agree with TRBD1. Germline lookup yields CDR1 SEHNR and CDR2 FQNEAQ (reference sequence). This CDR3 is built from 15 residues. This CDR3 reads CSSSSPGQGDPGYTF. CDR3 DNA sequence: TGTTCCAGCAGCTCCCCGGGACAGGGGGATCCAGGCTACACCTTC.

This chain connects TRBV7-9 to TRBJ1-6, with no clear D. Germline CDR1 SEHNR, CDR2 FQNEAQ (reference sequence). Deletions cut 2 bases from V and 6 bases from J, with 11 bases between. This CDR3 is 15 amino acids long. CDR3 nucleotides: TGTGCCAGCAGCTTAAATTGGAGGGCTAATTCACCCCTCCACTTT. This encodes CASSLNWRANSPLHF.

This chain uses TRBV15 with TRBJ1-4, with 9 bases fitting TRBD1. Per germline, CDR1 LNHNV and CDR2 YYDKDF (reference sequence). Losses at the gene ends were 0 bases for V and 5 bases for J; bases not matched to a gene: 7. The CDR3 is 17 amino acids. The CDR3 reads CATSRDNRGQGNEKLFF. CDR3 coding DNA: TGTGCCACCAGCAGAGATAACAGGGGGCAGGGGAATGAAAAACTGTTTTTT.

Here the CDR3 reads CASSIQGSAEAFF. The DNA of the CDR3 is TGTGCCAGTAGTATACAGGGGAGTGCTGAAGCTTTCTTT. The chain has TRBV19 and TRBJ1-1; possible D gene TRBD1, 6 bases. The germline CDR1 and CDR2 sequences are LNHDA and SQIVND (reference sequence). The V end was cut by 2 bases, the J end by 6 bases, with 10 bases between. The CDR3 runs 13 residues.

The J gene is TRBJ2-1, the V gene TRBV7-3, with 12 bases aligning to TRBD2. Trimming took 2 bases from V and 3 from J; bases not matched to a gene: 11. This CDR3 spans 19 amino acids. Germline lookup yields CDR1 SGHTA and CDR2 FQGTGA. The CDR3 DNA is TGTGCCAGCAGCTTATTCCCGCGCCGACTAGCGGGGGACTACAATGAGCAGTTCTTC. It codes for CASSLFPRRLAGDYNEQFF.

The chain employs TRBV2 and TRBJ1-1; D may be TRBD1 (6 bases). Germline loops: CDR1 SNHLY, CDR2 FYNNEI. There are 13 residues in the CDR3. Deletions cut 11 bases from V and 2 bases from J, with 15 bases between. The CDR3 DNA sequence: TGTGCCGACCGACAGGAGATCAACACTGAAGCTTTCTTT. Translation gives CADRQEINTEAFF.

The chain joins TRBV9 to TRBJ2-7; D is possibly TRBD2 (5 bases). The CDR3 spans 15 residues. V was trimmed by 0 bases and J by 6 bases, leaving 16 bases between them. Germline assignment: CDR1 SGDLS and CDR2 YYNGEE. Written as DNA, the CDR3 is TGTGCCAGCAGCGTAGCCCCCCCCGGGGAGAGCGAGCAGTACTTC. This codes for CASSVAPPGESEQYF.

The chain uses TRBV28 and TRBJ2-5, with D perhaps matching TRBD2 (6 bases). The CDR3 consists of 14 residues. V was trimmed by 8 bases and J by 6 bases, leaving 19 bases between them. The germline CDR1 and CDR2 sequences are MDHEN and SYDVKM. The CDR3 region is CASHSGGPGQTQYF. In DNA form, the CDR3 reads TGTGCCAGCCATTCTGGAGGGCCGGGGCAGACCCAGTACTTC.

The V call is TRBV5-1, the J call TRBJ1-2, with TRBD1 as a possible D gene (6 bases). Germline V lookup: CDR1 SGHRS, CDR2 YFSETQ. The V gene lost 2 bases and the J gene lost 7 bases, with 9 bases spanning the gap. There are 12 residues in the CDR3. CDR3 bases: TGCGCCAGCAGCTTCCAGGGGACTGGCTACACCTTC. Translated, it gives CASSFQGTGYTF.

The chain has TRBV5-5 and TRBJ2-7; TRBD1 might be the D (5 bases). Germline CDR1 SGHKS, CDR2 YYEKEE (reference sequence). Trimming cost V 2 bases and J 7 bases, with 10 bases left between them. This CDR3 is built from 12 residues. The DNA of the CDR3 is TGTGCCAGCAGCTTCCCAGGGAAAGAGCAGTACTTC. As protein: CASSFPGKEQYF.

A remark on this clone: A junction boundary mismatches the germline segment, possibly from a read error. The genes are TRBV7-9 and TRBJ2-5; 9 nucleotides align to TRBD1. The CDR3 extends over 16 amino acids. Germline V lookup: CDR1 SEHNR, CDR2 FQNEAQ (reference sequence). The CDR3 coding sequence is TGTTCCAGCAGCCCTAAGGACAGGGGTCAACAAGAGACCCAGTACTTC. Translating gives CSSSPKDRGQQETQYF. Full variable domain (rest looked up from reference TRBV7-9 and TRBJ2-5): DTGVSQNPRHKITKRGQNVTFRCDPISEHNRLYWYRQTLGQGPEFLTYFQNEAQLEKSRLLSDRFSAERPKGSFSTLEIQRTEQGDSAMYLCSSSPKDRGQQETQYFGPGTRLLVL.

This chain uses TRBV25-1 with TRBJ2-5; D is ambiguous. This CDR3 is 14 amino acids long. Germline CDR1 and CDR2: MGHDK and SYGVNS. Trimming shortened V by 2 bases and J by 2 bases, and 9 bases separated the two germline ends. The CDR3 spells CASSEGRRQETQYF. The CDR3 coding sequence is TGTGCCAGCAGTGAAGGGCGTCGGCAAGAGACCCAGTACTTC. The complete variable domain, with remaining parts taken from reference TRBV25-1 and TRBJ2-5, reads EADIYQTPRYLVIGTGKKITLECSQTMGHDKMYWYQQDPGMELHLIHYSYGVNSTEKGDLSSESTVSRIRTEHFPLTLESARPSHTSQYLCASSEGRRQETQYFGPGTRLLVL.

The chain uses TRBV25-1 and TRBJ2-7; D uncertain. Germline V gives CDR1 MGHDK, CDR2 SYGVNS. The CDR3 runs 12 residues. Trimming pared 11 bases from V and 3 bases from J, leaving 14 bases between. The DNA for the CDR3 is TGTGCCTCGGCTAGGCTCCACTACGAGCAGTACTTC. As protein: CASARLHYEQYF.

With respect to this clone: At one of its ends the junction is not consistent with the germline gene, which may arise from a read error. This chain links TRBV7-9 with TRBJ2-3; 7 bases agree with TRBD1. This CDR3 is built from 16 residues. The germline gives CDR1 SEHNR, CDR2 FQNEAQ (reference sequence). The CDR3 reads CSSSFEGARQGDTQYF. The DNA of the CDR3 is TGTTCCAGCAGCTTCGAGGGCGCGCGACAGGGTGATACGCAGTATTTT.

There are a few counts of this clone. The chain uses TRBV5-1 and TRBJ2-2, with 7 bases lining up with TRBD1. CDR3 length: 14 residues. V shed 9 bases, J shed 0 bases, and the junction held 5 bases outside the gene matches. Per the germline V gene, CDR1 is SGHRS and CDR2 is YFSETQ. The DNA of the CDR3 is TGCGCCACAAAGGGACAGTCGAACACCGGGGAGCTGTTTTTT. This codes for CATKGQSNTGELFF.

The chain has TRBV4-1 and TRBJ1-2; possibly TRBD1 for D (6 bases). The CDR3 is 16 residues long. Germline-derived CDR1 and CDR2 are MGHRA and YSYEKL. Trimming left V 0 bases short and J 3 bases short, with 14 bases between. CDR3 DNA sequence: TGCGCCAGCAGCCAAGAAATAAGGACAGAGTACTATGGCTACACCTTC. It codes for CASSQEIRTEYYGYTF.

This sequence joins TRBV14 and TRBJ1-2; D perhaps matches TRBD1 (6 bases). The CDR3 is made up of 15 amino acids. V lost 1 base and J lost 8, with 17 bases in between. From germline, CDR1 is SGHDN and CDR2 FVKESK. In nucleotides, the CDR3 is TGTGCCAGCAGCCAAGGGGCCGGGACAACCACGGGCTACACCTTC. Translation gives CASSQGAGTTTGYTF.

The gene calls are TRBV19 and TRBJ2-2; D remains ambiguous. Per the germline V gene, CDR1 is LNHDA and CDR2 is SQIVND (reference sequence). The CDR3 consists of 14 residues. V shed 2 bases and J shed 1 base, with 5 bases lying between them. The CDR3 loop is CASSIHLNTGELFF. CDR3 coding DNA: TGTGCCAGTAGTATACACTTGAACACCGGGGAGCTGTTTTTT.